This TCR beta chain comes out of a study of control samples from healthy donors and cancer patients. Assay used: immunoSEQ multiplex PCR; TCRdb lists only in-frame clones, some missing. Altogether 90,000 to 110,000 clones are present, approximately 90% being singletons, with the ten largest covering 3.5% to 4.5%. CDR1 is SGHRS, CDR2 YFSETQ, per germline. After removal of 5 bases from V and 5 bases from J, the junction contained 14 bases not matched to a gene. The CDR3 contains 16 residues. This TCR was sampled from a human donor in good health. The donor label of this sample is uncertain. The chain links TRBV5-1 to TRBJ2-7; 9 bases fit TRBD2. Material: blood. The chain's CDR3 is CASRRGSGGSLDEQYF. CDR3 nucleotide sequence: TGCGCCAGCAGACGGGGTAGCGGGGGTTCTTTGGACGAGCAGTACTTC.